These 17 T cell receptor beta chains were all obtained from the same sample, sequenced in a study of cytomegalovirus exposure and HLA in healthy donors. It was with 60 Vbeta and 13 Jbeta primers that the PCR ran. The table came from immunoSEQ multiplex PCR; TCRdb's copy has only in-frame clones and leaves some out. The sample has roughly 70,000 clones; more than 75% are singletons. What was sequenced was PBMCs. These receptors were obtained from a man between 18 and 35 years old in good health and CMV-seronegative.

The chain couples TRBV7-2 to TRBJ2-5; 12 bases map to TRBD1. This CDR3 contains 14 residues. Trimming cost V 5 bases and J 6 bases; bases outside gene matches: 4. In germline, CDR1 is SGHTA, CDR2 FQGNSA. The CDR3 spells CASSPGQGAKTQYF. The CDR3 DNA reads as TGTGCCAGCAGCCCGGGACAGGGGGCAAAGACCCAGTACTTC. Full variable domain (remainder filled in from reference TRBV7-2 and TRBJ2-5): GAGVSQSPSNKVTEKGKDVELRCDPISGHTALYWYRQSLGQGLEFLIYFQGNSAPDKSGLPSDRFSAERTGGSVSTLTIQRTQQEDSAVYLCASSPGQGAKTQYFGPGTRLLVL.

This clone was observed once. At one of its ends the junction is not consistent with the germline gene, which may arise from a read error. The V and J genes are TRBV28 and TRBJ2-7; possibly TRBD2 for D (5 bases). Germline lookup yields CDR1 MDHEN and CDR2 SYDVKM. CDR3 size: 14 residues. In nucleotides, the CDR3 is TGTGCCAGCAGTTTCGGAGGTTTTTCCTACGCGCAGTACTTC. Amino acid sequence: CASSFGGFSYAQYF.

This clone was seen a handful of times. V and J are TRBV5-6 and TRBJ1-1; D call uncertain. Trimming removed 1 base from V and 4 bases from J, with 11 bases in between. The CDR3 runs 14 residues. CDR1 and CDR2 (germline): SGHDT, YYEEEE. The CDR3 DNA follows: TGTGCCAGCAGCTTGCGGGGTAGGGTCACTGAAGCTTTCTTT. Amino acids: CASSLRGRVTEAFF.

This chain connects TRBV18 to TRBJ2-1; TRBD2 might be the D (5 bases). The V and J ends lost 6 bases and 6 bases respectively, with 12 bases between them. The CDR3 is 13 residues long. Per germline, CDR1 KGHSH and CDR2 LQKENI. CDR3 amino acids: CASSLHRGNEQFF. As DNA, the CDR3 is TGTGCCAGCTCGTTGCACCGGGGCAATGAGCAGTTCTTC.

This clone came up a few times. The chain recombines TRBV6-5 with TRBJ1-4; no definite D call. The CDR3 length is 14 residues. V was clipped by 5 bases and J by 5 bases, with 12 bases between them. The V gene's germline CDR1 is MNHEY and CDR2 SVGAGI. The CDR3 region is CASSSEISNEKLFF. Written as DNA, the CDR3 is TGTGCCAGCAGTAGTGAGATATCGAATGAAAAACTGTTTTTT.

The table lists this clone with a count of one. This sequence joins TRBV6-5 and TRBJ2-1; D remains ambiguous. Trimming stripped 0 bases from V and 0 bases from J, with 9 bases between. The CDR3 consists of 16 residues. Germline V gene lookup returns CDR1 MNHEY and CDR2 SVGAGI. The CDR3: CASSYSSNPSYNEQFF. The CDR3 DNA follows: TGTGCCAGCAGTTACTCGTCTAACCCCTCCTACAATGAGCAGTTCTTC.

The rearrangement links TRBV25-1 to TRBJ1-3; 7 bases map to TRBD1. Germline lookup yields CDR1 MGHDK and CDR2 SYGVNS. V lost 4 bases to trimming and J lost 2 bases; unmatched junction nucleotides: 5. The CDR3 is made up of 15 amino acids. The CDR3 loop is CASSGTGAAGNTIYF. CDR3 sequence (DNA): TGTGCCAGCAGTGGAACAGGGGCGGCTGGAAACACCATATATTTT.

The rearrangement links TRBV9 to TRBJ2-5, with 8 bases identical to TRBD1. The CDR3 is 14 amino acids. The germline V gene has CDR1 SGDLS and CDR2 YYNGEE. Trimming took 7 bases from V and 4 from J; bases not matched to a gene: 9. The CDR3 region has the DNA TGTGCCAGCGCCACGACAGGGGTGGGAGAGACCCAGTACTTC. It codes for CASATTGVGETQYF.

The chain recombines TRBV6-6 with TRBJ2-5; D might be TRBD1 (5 bases). CDR3 size: 13 residues. Trimming shortened V by 2 bases and J by 5 bases, and 9 bases separated the two germline ends. Per the germline V gene, CDR1 is MNHNY and CDR2 is SVGAGI (reference sequence). The CDR3 nucleotides are TGTGCCAGCAGTTACAGGGGCGGCGAGACCCAGTACTTC. Translated: CASSYRGGETQYF.

The chain recombines TRBV7-3 with TRBJ1-1; the D is unclear. Germline CDR1 is SGHTA and CDR2 is FQGTGA. The CDR3 contains 14 residues. Trimming pared 1 base from V and 2 bases from J, leaving 8 bases between. The CDR3 here is CASSLIGGNTEAFF. CDR3 DNA sequence: TGTGCCAGCAGCTTAATCGGTGGTAACACTGAAGCTTTCTTT.

The chain joins TRBV19 to TRBJ2-2; D is undetermined. Deletions cut 3 bases from V and 6 bases from J, with 11 bases between. This CDR3 region has 14 residues. CDR1 LNHDA and CDR2 SQIVND come from the germline V gene (reference sequence). The CDR3 DNA sequence: TGTGCCAGTAGTATTGCAGGCCTCTCCGGGGAGCTGTTTTTT. Amino acids: CASSIAGLSGELFF.

The J gene is TRBJ2-3, the V gene TRBV4-3; 9 bases line up with TRBD1. The junction had 5 bases not matched to a gene; V was cut back by 0 bases and J by 4 bases. Germline CDR1 LGHNA, CDR2 YSLEER. This CDR3 contains 16 residues. The CDR3 coding sequence is TGCGCCAGCAGCCAAGAACCGGGACAGGGTTCAGATACGCAGTATTTT. It specifies CASSQEPGQGSDTQYF.

The genes are TRBV7-3 and TRBJ2-1, with 11 bases identical to TRBD2. The CDR3 has 15 residues. Germline lookup yields CDR1 SGHTA and CDR2 FQGTGA. The trim removed 8 bases at V and 7 bases at J, leaving 10 bases unmatched. This CDR3 is CASSDPSGGWNEQFF. The CDR3 coding sequence is TGTGCCAGCTCAGATCCTAGCGGGGGGTGGAATGAGCAGTTCTTC.

V usage is TRBV11-2 and J usage is TRBJ1-1, with D maybe TRBD1 (5 bases). The V gene lost 0 bases and the J gene lost 6 bases, with 17 bases spanning the gap. The CDR3 consists of 16 residues. Germline V gene data show CDR1 as SGHAT and CDR2 as FQNNGV. Written as DNA, the CDR3 is TGTGCCAGCAGCTTAGACCGCGGGGGTTCGTTCCCTGAAGCTTTCTTT. This translates into CASSLDRGGSFPEAFF.

The chain is built from TRBV5-1 and TRBJ2-1, with D perhaps matching TRBD2 (6 bases). Trimming took 4 bases from V and 4 from J, leaving 18 bases between them. The CDR3 has 16 residues. CDR1 is SGHRS, CDR2 YFSETQ, per germline. CDR3 in amino acids: CASSRTGTEGYNEQFF. In nucleotides, the CDR3 is TGCGCCAGCAGCAGGACCGGGACGGAGGGTTACAATGAGCAGTTCTTC.

The CDR3 loop is CASRWTGGLNGYTF. CDR3 in DNA: TGTGCCAGCAGATGGACAGGGGGCCTGAACGGCTACACCTTC. The rearrangement uses TRBV28 and TRBJ1-2; 11 bases map to TRBD1. V lost 6 bases and J lost 8; bases outside the gene matches: 8. The CDR3 has 14 amino acids. The germline V gene encodes CDR1 MDHEN and CDR2 SYDVKM.

The chain has TRBV6-5 and TRBJ2-7; D might be TRBD2 (5 bases). V was pared by 6 bases and J by 7 bases, with 10 bases between. Germline values: CDR1 MNHEY, CDR2 SVGAGI. This CDR3 spans 11 amino acids. The CDR3 reads CASRTTREQYF. In nucleotides, the CDR3 is TGTGCCAGCAGGACAACTAGGGAGCAGTACTTC.